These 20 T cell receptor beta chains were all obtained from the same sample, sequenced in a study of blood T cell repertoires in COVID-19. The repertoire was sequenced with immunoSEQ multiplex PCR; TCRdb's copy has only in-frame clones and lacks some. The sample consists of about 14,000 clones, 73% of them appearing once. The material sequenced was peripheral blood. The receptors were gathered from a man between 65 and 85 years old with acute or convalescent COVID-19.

The CDR3 bases are TGTGCCAGCAGCACCCCCCCCGGGACAGTGAACTACGAGCAGTACTTC. Translated, it gives CASSTPPGTVNYEQYF. The V and J genes are TRBV6-2 or TRBV6-3 and TRBJ2-7; 7 bases align to TRBD1. The CDR3 extends over 16 amino acids. In germline, CDR1 is MNHEY, CDR2 SVGEGT. With 6 bases clipped from V and 3 bases from J, the junction kept 14 bases outside the gene matches.

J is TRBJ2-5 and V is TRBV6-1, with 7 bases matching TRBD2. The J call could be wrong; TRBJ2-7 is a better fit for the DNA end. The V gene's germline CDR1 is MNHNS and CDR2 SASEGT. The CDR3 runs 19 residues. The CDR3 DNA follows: TGTGCCAGCAGTGAACCCTTAGCGGGCTCTCCGAAACGCTCCTACGAGCAGTACTTC. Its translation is CASSEPLAGSPKRSYEQYF.

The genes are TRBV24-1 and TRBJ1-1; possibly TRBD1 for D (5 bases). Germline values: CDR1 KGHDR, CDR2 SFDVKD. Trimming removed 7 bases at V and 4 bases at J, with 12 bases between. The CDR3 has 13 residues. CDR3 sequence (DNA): TGTGCCACCAGGGGGAGGGACGGCACTGAAGCTTTCTTT. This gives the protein CATRGRDGTEAFF.

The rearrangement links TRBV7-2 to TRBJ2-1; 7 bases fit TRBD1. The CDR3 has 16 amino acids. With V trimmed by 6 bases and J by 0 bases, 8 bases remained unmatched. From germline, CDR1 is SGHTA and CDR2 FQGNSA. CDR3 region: CASRPPTGSSYNEQFF. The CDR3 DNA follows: TGTGCCAGCAGACCCCCGACAGGGAGCTCCTACAATGAGCAGTTCTTC.

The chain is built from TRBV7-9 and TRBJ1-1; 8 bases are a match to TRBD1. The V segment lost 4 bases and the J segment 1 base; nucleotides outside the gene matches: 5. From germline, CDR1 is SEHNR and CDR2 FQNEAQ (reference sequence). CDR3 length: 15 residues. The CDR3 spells CASSSTGTGNTEAFF. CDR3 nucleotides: TGTGCCAGCAGCTCAACCGGGACAGGGAACACTGAAGCTTTCTTT.

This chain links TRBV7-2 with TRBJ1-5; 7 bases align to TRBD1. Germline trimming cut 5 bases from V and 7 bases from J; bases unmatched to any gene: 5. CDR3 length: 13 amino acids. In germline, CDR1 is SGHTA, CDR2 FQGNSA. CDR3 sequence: CASSLETGQPQHF. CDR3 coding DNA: TGTGCCAGCAGCCTAGAGACAGGGCAGCCCCAGCATTTT.

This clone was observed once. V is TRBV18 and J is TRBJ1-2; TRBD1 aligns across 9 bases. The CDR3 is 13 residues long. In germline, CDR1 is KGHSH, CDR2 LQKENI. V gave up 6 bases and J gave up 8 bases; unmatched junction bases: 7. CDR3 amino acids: CASSPGTGTGYTF. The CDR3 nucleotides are TGTGCCAGCTCGCCCGGGACAGGGACCGGCTACACCTTC.

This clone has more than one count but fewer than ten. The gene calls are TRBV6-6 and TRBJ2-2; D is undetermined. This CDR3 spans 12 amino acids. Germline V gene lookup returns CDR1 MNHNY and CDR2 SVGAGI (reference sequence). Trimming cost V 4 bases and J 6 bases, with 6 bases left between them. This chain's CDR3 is CASSSLSGELFF. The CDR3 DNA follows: TGTGCCAGCAGTTCCCTGTCCGGGGAGCTGTTTTTT.

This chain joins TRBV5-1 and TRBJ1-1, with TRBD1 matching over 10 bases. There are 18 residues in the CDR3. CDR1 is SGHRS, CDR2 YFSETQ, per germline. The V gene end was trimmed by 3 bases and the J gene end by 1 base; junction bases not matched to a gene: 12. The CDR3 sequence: CASSSGPGQGFRNTEAFF. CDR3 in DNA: TGCGCCAGCAGCTCAGGACCGGGACAGGGGTTCCGGAACACTGAAGCTTTCTTT.

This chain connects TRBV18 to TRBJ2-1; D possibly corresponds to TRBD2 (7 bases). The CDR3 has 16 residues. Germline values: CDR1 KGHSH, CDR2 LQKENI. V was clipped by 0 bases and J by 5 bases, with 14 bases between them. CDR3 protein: CASSPPNRGAHNEQFF. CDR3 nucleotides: TGTGCCAGCTCACCACCGAACCGGGGGGCACACAATGAGCAGTTCTTC.

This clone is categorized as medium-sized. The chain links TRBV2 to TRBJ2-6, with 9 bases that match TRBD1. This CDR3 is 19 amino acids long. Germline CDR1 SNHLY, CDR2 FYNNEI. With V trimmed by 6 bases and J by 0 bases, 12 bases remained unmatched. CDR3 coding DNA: TGTGCCAGCAGCTACACTCCGGGACAGGGCCTCTCTGGGGCCAACGTCCTGACTTTC. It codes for CASSYTPGQGLSGANVLTF.

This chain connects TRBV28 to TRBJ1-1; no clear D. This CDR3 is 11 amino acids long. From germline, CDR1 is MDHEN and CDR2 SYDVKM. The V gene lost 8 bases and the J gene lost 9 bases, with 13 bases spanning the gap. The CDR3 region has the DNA TGTGCCAGCTCTCTGACACAACAAGCTTTCTTT. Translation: CASSLTQQAFF.

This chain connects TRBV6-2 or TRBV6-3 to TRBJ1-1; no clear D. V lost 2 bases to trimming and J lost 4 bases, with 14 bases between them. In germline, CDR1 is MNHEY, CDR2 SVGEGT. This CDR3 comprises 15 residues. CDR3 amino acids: CASSYSSTEATEAFF. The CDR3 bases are TGTGCCAGCAGTTACAGTTCGACTGAGGCCACTGAAGCTTTCTTT.

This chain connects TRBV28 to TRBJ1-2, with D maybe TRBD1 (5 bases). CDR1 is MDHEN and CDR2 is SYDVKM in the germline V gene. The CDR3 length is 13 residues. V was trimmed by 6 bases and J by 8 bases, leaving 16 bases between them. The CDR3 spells CASSLRGFKGYTF. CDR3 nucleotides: TGTGCCAGCAGCCTACGGGGGTTCAAAGGCTACACCTTC.

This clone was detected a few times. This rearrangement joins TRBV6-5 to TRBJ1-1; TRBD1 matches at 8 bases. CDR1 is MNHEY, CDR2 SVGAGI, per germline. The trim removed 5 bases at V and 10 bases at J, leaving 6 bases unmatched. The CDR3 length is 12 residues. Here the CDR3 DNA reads TGTGCCAGCAGTACCGCCGGGACAGGAGCTTTCTTT. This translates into CASSTAGTGAFF.

The CDR3 sequence: CASRDLGGNDGYTF. The CDR3 bases are TGTGCCAGTAGGGATCTGGGGGGGAATGATGGCTACACCTTC. This chain uses TRBV19 with TRBJ1-2; D is perhaps TRBD1 (5 bases). Looked up from germline, CDR1 is LNHDA and CDR2 is SQIVND (reference sequence). The CDR3 is 14 amino acids. V lost 6 bases, J lost 6 bases, and 17 bases lay in between.

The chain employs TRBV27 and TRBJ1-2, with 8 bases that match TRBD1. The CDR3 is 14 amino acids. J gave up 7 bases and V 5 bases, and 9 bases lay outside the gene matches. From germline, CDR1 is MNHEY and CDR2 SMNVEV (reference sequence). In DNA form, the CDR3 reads TGTGCCAGCAGTGCATACCAGGGGGCATCTGGCTACACCTTC. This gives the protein CASSAYQGASGYTF.

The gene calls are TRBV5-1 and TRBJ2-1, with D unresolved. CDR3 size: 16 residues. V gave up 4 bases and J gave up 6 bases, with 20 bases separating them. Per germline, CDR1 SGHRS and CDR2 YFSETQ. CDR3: CASSEIALILSNEQFF. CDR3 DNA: TGCGCCAGCAGCGAGATTGCACTCATACTATCCAATGAGCAGTTCTTC.

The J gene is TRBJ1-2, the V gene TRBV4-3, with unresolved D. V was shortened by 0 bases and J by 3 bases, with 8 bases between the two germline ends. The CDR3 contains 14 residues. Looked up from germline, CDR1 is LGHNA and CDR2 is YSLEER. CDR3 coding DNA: TGCGCCAGCAGCCAAGATTATGGAGACTATGGCTACACCTTC. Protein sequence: CASSQDYGDYGYTF.

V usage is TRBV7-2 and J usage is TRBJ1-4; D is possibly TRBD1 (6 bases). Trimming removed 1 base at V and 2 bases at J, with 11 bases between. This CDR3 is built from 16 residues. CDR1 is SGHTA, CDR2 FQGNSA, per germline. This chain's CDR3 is CASSLGTGYTNEKLFF. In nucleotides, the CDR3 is TGTGCCAGCAGCTTAGGCACAGGGTACACTAATGAAAAACTGTTTTTT. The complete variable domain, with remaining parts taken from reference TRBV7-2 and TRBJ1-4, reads GAGVSQSPSNKVTEKGKDVELRCDPISGHTALYWYRQSLGQGLEFLIYFQGNSAPDKSGLPSDRFSAERTGGSVSTLTIQRTQQEDSAVYLCASSLGTGYTNEKLFFGSGTQLSVL.